This entry features one T cell receptor beta chain sequence. Antigen specificity is unknown. These data originate in a study of blood T cells in healthy people across ages. The study, taken as a whole, reports: Older individuals had lower TCR beta diversity per million T cells (the decline was roughly linear).

Primed by a sample-barcoded 5' primer and a J-beta primer mix, a second PCR proceeded for about 6 to 11 cycles. TCRdb fed the 5' RACE reads into MiXCR, producing one record per CDR3 protein. The data hold over 1,500,000 distinct CDR3 sequences, with less than 50% observed a single time. This CDR3 is 14 amino acids long. Trimming cost V 3 bases and J 2 bases, with 10 bases left between them. The V gene's germline CDR1 is SEHNR and CDR2 FQNEAQ (reference sequence). The clonotype comes from a woman aged 35 to 49 in good health. Sequencing was carried out using blood. The rearrangement links TRBV7-9 to TRBJ2-5; D not certain. The DNA of the CDR3 is TGTGCCAGCAGCTTCCCCCCAGGTCAAGAGACCCAGTACTTC. Protein: CASSFPPGQETQYF. Together with reference TRBV7-9 and TRBJ2-5, the CDR3 gives the full variable domain: DTGVSQNPRHKITKRGQNVTFRCDPISEHNRLYWYRQTLGQGPEFLTYFQNEAQLEKSRLLSDRFSAERPKGSFSTLEIQRTEQGDSAMYLCASSFPPGQETQYFGPGTRLLVL.